The T cell receptor (beta chain) described here comes from a study of blood T cell repertoires in COVID-19. Across the whole study: Collection of acute and convalescent COVID-19 samples took place in the United States, Italy and Spain. T cells, B-cell-depleted T cells, or PBMCs provided the cDNA or gDNA that served as material.

Original handling: How many nucleated cells were present was estimated from reference gene primer amplification. The table came from immunoSEQ multiplex PCR; TCRdb's copy has only in-frame clones and leaves some out. V and J calls and clone size come straight from that table; D and trimming were deduced from the DNA. The sample yields fewer than 70,000 clones, about nine tenths seen once. The V gene's germline CDR1 is MNHEY and CDR2 SMNVEV (reference sequence). Unmatched junction bases numbered 10, after V lost 4 bases and J lost 7 bases. This CDR3 is 15 amino acids long. This clone was observed once.

The clonotype originates from a woman in her 70s with active COVID-19. Sequencing was carried out using peripheral blood. The chain employs TRBV27 and TRBJ2-7; 10 nucleotides line up with TRBD2. The CDR3 sequence: CASSSSSGSWREQYF. Here the CDR3 DNA reads TGTGCCAGCAGTTCCTCTAGCGGGAGTTGGAGAGAGCAGTACTTC.